This T cell receptor (beta chain) appears in the sequencing data of a study of cytomegalovirus exposure and HLA in healthy donors. General study results and limits: Reports showed the classifier diagnosing cytomegalovirus status with high specificity and sensitivity. Listed as cytomegalovirus-associated were roughly 180 TCR beta chains. Productive rates of about 90% or about 30% were seen for most TCR beta V segments in an earlier analysis.

The PCR contained 60 Vbeta and 13 Jbeta primers. Only in-frame clones appear in the TCRdb table, and some are missing; sequencing was by immunoSEQ multiplex PCR. The repertoire consists of tens of thousands of clones, with roughly 80% occurring once and the leading ten covering around 4.3%. The germline V gene encodes CDR1 MDHEN and CDR2 SYDVKM. This CDR3 spans 14 amino acids. V was pared by 5 bases and J by 2 bases, with 12 bases between. Concerning this clone itself: Antigen specificity is unknown.

Sequences were obtained from PBMCs. The receptor comes from a woman between 35 and 50 years old in good health and CMV-seropositive. The rearrangement joins TRBV28 to TRBJ2-5; D gene uncertain. CDR3 loop: CASSPPAVQETQYF. The CDR3 DNA reads as TGTGCCAGCAGTCCCCCGGCGGTACAAGAGACCCAGTACTTC.